The clone carrying this T cell receptor (beta chain) was detected a few times. Its specificity is not known. Under 3 months in duration, the ophthalmopathy in affected donors had moderate-to-severe activity, CAS ≥3 and NOSPECS ≥4. Additional autoimmune diseases, uncontrolled infections, pregnancy or lactation disqualified patients. RNA transcripts served as template for amplifying TCR beta CDR3 sequences. The first-round RT-PCR employed HTBI primers together with the Qiagen OneStep RT-PCR kit. A multiplex PCR was then performed as the second round. TCRdb re-called the multiplex PCR reads through MiXCR, storing one row per CDR3 protein. The table has some 400,000 distinct CDR3 sequences, about 17% seen once. The sample comes from a study of Graves' ophthalmopathy and Graves' hyperthyroidism. General study findings and limits: Sensitivity reached roughly 70% and specificity more than 72% when the model predicted ophthalmopathy progression. Also, most clonotypes expanded in the thyroid above 0.001 frequency appeared in blood.

The CDR3 runs to 19 residues. CDR1 SNHLY and CDR2 FYNNEI come from the germline V gene. Deletions cut 2 bases from V and 4 bases from J, with 21 bases between. The V call is TRBV2, the J call TRBJ2-6; tentatively, D is TRBD1 (5 bases). This TCR was recovered from a woman aged 18-29 years with Graves' ophthalmopathy. Material for sequencing was peripheral blood. CDR3 loop: CASSEPGAASSSGANVLTF. CDR3 DNA: TGTGCCAGCAGTGAACCTGGGGCGGCCTCATCTTCGGGGGCCAACGTCCTGACTTTC.